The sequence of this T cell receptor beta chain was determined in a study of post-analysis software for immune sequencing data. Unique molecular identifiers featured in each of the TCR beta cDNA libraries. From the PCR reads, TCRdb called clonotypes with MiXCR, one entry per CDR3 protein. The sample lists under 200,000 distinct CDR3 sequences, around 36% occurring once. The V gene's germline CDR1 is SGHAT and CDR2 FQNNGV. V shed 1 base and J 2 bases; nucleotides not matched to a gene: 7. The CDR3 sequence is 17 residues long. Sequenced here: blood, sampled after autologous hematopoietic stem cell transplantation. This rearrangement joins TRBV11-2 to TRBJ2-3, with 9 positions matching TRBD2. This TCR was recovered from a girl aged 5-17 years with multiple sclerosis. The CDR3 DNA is TGTGCCAGCAGCTTAGGTACTAGCGGGCACACCACAGATACGCAGTATTTT. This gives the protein CASSLGTSGHTTDTQYF.